The following is a T cell receptor beta chain sequence with its context. The antigen it recognizes is unknown. A junction end diverges from the germline sequence, so it may reflect a read error. The library was built by means of multiplex PCR. These reads were obtained on an Illumina HiSeq 2500. TCRbeta libraries were built by three rounds of nested PCR using primers (Table S4), following protocols modified from ARM-PCR. Before sequencing, PCR products in the 200-500 bp range were cut out of the gel and cleaned up using the QIAquick gel extraction kit. As for the authors' bioinformatics: Trimmomatic was used to clean the reads, FLASH merged the cleaned reads into complete CDR3 sequences, and MiTCR assigned the sequences to V(D)J germline segments. Clonal diversity was calculated as the inverse Simpson's index using VDJtools. Productive reads were defined as in-frame sequences without a premature stop codon. The public reads were run again by TCRdb, first through fastp at Q25 and then through MiXCR, and only productive beta chains were kept. Identical CDR3 protein sequences are pooled into one entry, listed with their most common genes and DNA. These V and J calls are TCRdb output, not the study's own analysis. The sample table holds more than 55,000 distinct CDR3 sequences, of which more than 75% were seen once. Less than 50% of the sample lies in the top ten.

The record originates from a study of tumor and adjacent non-tumor tissue in lung cancer (dated by TCRdb to between 2018 and 2020). About the full investigation: By cancer type, the cohort comprised about 13 adenocarcinoma patients, a couple of squamous cell carcinoma patients and 1 small cell lung cancer patient. Among the roughly 15 patients, ages ranged from roughly 31 to 85 years, approximately 10 were men and 5 were women, and disease was TNM stage I to III. Using bulk TCRbeta repertoires from some 16 lung cancer patients, the study set lung tumor tissue side by side with matched distant non-tumor lung tissue. Sequencing produced more than 100,000,000 productive TCRbeta reads in total, an average of about 4.17 million reads per sample. For each patient, one tumor sample and one normal lung sample were taken, giving approximately 29 paired specimens that underwent TCRbeta CDR3 sequencing. On the study overall, not on this receptor specifically: The cohort had only 15 or so patients, and the authors noted that larger samples and more detailed clinical data are needed. Neither the sequencing platform nor unique molecular identifiers are named or mentioned anywhere in the methods. Significantly higher TCR diversity (inverse Simpson) was observed in tumor tissue than in normal lung tissue (around 450 vs 160, P = 0.0075, Mann-Whitney U test). TCR diversity was significantly higher in younger patients, and greater tumor TCR diversity was associated with shorter overall survival and shorter disease-free survival. Peripheral blood was not sequenced, so blood TCRbeta repertoires in these lung cancer patients were not examined. The top 100 clones accounted for a significantly larger cumulative portion of the repertoire in normal lung than in tumor tissue.

From its cysteine to its phenylalanine, the CDR3 spans 13 amino acids. Only CDR3 DNA is held: 39 bases, read in frame from base 1. The germline V gene yields SQVTM for CDR1 and ANQGSEA for CDR2. Bulk unsorted tissue served as the source for RNA extraction, and RNA quality was assessed using a NanoDrop ND-1000 and an Agilent 2100. Distant non-tumor tissue taken more than 3 cm from the tumor edge was used as the normal lung sample. Donors were newly diagnosed lung cancer patients admitted for thoracic surgery in China between August and November 2014, without prior chemotherapy. Patients who had received previous radiotherapy or chemotherapy, or who had another concurrent cancer, were excluded from the study. Pieces of surgical tissue measuring about 1-2.1 cm3 were kept in RNAlater solution and held at -80 degrees C until needed.

The chain links TRBV29-1 with TRBJ2-1, with the D call perhaps TRBD1 or TRBD2, each one matching 5 bases. The sample taken for sequencing was distant non-tumor lung tissue. This TCR derives from a man between 60 and 75 years old with non-small cell lung cancer. The base sequence is TGTGGCGCACCCGGGACGTTGGGTGATGAACAGTTCTTC. This encodes CGAPGTLGDEQFF.